The 19 T cell receptor beta chains below were found in one sample sequenced in a study of cytomegalovirus exposure and HLA in healthy donors. The PCR employed 60 Vbeta primers together with 13 Jbeta primers. Sequencing used immunoSEQ multiplex PCR; TCRdb keeps in-frame clones, though not all of them. The profile shows 120,000 to 150,000 clones, around 75% of them singletons. The sample was PBMCs. These receptors originate from a woman aged 18-29 years in good health and CMV-seronegative.

The chain couples TRBV2 to TRBJ2-1, with 7 bases aligning to TRBD2. Germline V gives CDR1 SNHLY, CDR2 FYNNEI. This CDR3 is 14 amino acids long. The V gene end was trimmed by 10 bases and the J gene end by 9 bases; junction bases not matched to a gene: 15. CDR3 sequence reads: CATTILQSGGEQFF. CDR3 coding DNA: TGTGCCACAACCATCCTACAATCGGGGGGTGAGCAGTTCTTC. Full variable domain (missing parts from reference TRBV2 and TRBJ2-1): EPEVTQTPSHQVTQMGQEVILRCVPISNHLYFYWYRQILGQKVEFLVSFYNNEISEKSEIFDDQFSVERPDGSNFTLKIRSTKLEDSAMYFCATTILQSGGEQFFGPGTRLTVL.

The table lists this clone with a count of one. CDR3 DNA sequence: TGTGCCAGCAGCTTAGATAGAAATGAGCAGTTCTTC. It yields the protein CASSLDRNEQFF. The chain uses TRBV7-8 and TRBJ2-1; D gene ambiguous. Germline CDR1 and CDR2: SGHVS and FQNEAQ. The CDR3 is 12 residues long. V was cut by 1 base and J by 7 bases, with 5 bases left in between. The variable domain in full, completed from reference TRBV7-8 and TRBJ2-1, reads GAGVSQSPRYKVAKRGQDVALRCDPISGHVSLFWYQQALGQGPEFLTYFQNEAQLDKSGLPSDRFFAERPEGSVSTLKIQRTQQEDSAVYLCASSLDRNEQFFGPGTRLTVL.

V gene TRBV6-1 combines with J gene TRBJ2-7, with D perhaps TRBD1 (6 bases). The J call may be mistaken, given a closer DNA end match to TRBJ2-1. The CDR3 is 14 residues long. The germline V gene encodes CDR1 MNHNS and CDR2 SASEGT. The CDR3, as DNA: TGTGCCACTCATCCCGGACAGCTCTACAATGAGCAGTTCTTC. Translated: CATHPGQLYNEQFF.

This clone came up a few times. The rearrangement joins TRBV2 to TRBJ1-6, with D maybe TRBD1 (5 bases). V lost 3 bases and J 10 bases, leaving 16 bases between the germline ends. The germline CDR1 and CDR2 sequences are SNHLY and FYNNEI. The CDR3 runs 15 residues. DNA of the CDR3: TGTGCCAGCAGTGATTTTGGGGCACAGATCTCACCCCTCCACTTT. This codes for CASSDFGAQISPLHF. Based on the CDR3 plus reference TRBV2 and TRBJ1-6, the full variable domain is EPEVTQTPSHQVTQMGQEVILRCVPISNHLYFYWYRQILGQKVEFLVSFYNNEISEKSEIFDDQFSVERPDGSNFTLKIRSTKLEDSAMYFCASSDFGAQISPLHFGNGTRLTVT.

The chain joins TRBV2 to TRBJ2-1, with 9 bases aligning to TRBD2. V was pared by 11 bases and J by 5 bases, with 10 bases of the junction left unmatched. This CDR3 spans 14 amino acids. CDR1 and CDR2 (germline): SNHLY, FYNNEI. CDR3 protein: CAEQGTSTDNEQFF. Written as DNA, the CDR3 is TGTGCCGAGCAAGGGACTAGCACCGACAATGAGCAGTTCTTC.

The genes are TRBV4-3 and TRBJ1-2; D is perhaps TRBD1 (6 bases). CDR1 and CDR2 from the germline V gene are LGHNA and YSLEER. Trimming left V 0 bases short and J 0 bases short, with 14 bases between. The CDR3 is 17 amino acids. CDR3 DNA: TGCGCCAGCAGCCAAGATCTGAAGAGGACAGCTAACTATGGCTACACCTTC. Translated: CASSQDLKRTANYGYTF.

The chain couples TRBV5-6 to TRBJ1-5; D is unresolved. There are 14 residues in the CDR3. Trimming removed 0 bases from V and 4 bases from J, with 8 bases in between. Germline V gives CDR1 SGHDT, CDR2 YYEEEE. DNA for the CDR3: TGTGCCAGCAGCTTGGCGACAATAAATCAGCCCCAGCATTTT. Protein sequence: CASSLATINQPQHF.

The V gene is TRBV7-9, the J gene TRBJ2-2; 11 bases are shared with TRBD2. Unmatched junction bases numbered 7, after V lost 5 bases and J lost 2 bases. The CDR3 extends over 17 amino acids. The germline gives CDR1 SEHNR, CDR2 FQNEAQ (reference sequence). The CDR3 loop reads CASSLTTSGRNTGELFF. For the CDR3, the DNA is TGTGCCAGCAGCCTGACAACTAGCGGGAGAAACACCGGGGAGCTGTTTTTT.

This clone was found a few times. Here the CDR3 DNA reads TGTGCCAGCAGCCAAGACTGGGACAGATTCTACGAGCAGTACTTC. It encodes CASSQDWDRFYEQYF. This chain links TRBV4-2 with TRBJ2-7, with 7 bases identical to TRBD1. V gave up 0 bases and J gave up 3 bases; unmatched junction bases: 5. This CDR3 comprises 15 residues. Germline-derived CDR1 and CDR2 are LGHNA and YNFKEQ.

The V gene is TRBV7-2, the J gene TRBJ2-5, with 13 positions matching TRBD2. The CDR3 runs to 16 residues. Trimming took 5 bases from V and 4 from J; bases not matched to a gene: 7. Germline CDR1 is SGHTA and CDR2 is FQGNSA. The CDR3 DNA reads as TGTGCCAGCAGCCCTAGCAGACTAGCGGGAGGAGAGACCCAGTACTTC. Translated: CASSPSRLAGGETQYF.

The chain uses TRBV6-5 and TRBJ1-1; D is ambiguous. The CDR3 covers 13 residues. The germline gives CDR1 MNHEY, CDR2 SVGAGI. The V gene lost 2 bases and the J gene lost 4 bases, with 8 bases spanning the gap. Written as DNA, the CDR3 is TGTGCCAGCAGTTACGCAGATGGCACTGAAGCTTTCTTT. Translated, it gives CASSYADGTEAFF.

The V and J genes are TRBV5-4 and TRBJ2-5; 8 bases fit TRBD1. Germline V lookup: CDR1 SGHNT, CDR2 YYREEE (reference sequence). V was clipped by 4 bases and J by 4 bases; unmatched bases: 9. This CDR3 is 15 amino acids long. Written as DNA, the CDR3 is TGTGCCAGCAGCCTAGGGGACAGGCGGGGAGAGACCCAGTACTTC. Amino acid sequence: CASSLGDRRGETQYF.

This clone came up a few times. The gene calls are TRBV7-8 and TRBJ2-5; D gene ambiguous. Germline values: CDR1 SGHVS, CDR2 FQNEAQ. V lost 0 bases and J lost 5, with 7 bases in between. The CDR3 runs 13 residues. CDR3 bases: TGTGCCAGCAGCTTAGCGTTCCGGGAGACCCAGTACTTC. It translates to CASSLAFRETQYF.

The J gene is TRBJ2-1, the V gene TRBV5-8, with 8 positions matching TRBD2. Germline V lookup: CDR1 SGHTS, CDR2 YDEGEE. The CDR3 contains 15 residues. Trimming at V came to 4 bases and at J to 2 bases, leaving 5 bases not matched to a gene. The CDR3 here is CASSLLAGAYNEQFF. The CDR3 bases are TGTGCCAGCAGCCTGCTAGCGGGTGCCTACAATGAGCAGTTCTTC.

The J gene is TRBJ1-3, the V gene TRBV18; 9 bases fit TRBD1. CDR3 length equals 15 residues. Looked up from germline, CDR1 is KGHSH and CDR2 is LQKENI. V gave up 4 bases and J gave up 2 bases; unmatched junction bases: 3. The CDR3 region is CASSRRDRAGNTIYF. The CDR3 DNA is TGTGCCAGCTCACGCCGGGACAGGGCTGGAAACACCATATATTTT.

The chain has TRBV30 and TRBJ2-1; D might be TRBD2 (5 bases). This CDR3 spans 12 amino acids. V was cut by 5 bases and J by 7 bases, with 12 bases left in between. Germline V gene lookup returns CDR1 GTSNPN and CDR2 SVGIG (reference sequence). The CDR3 reads CAWRGSANEQFF. The CDR3 coding sequence is TGTGCCTGGCGGGGTTCAGCGAATGAGCAGTTCTTC.

This chain joins TRBV7-2 and TRBJ2-5; TRBD2 matches at 12 bases. The CDR3 contains 16 residues. Germline lookup yields CDR1 SGHTA and CDR2 FQGNSA. Trimming took 3 bases from V and 5 from J; bases not matched to a gene: 7. The CDR3 DNA reads as TGTGCCAGCAGCTTCAGGCTAGCGGGGGGGCCGGAGACCCAGTACTTC. Amino acid sequence: CASSFRLAGGPETQYF.

This chain connects TRBV6-1 to TRBJ1-1; D perhaps matches TRBD1 (5 bases). The CDR3 totals 15 residues. V lost 1 base, J lost 1 base, and 10 bases lay in between. Germline lookup yields CDR1 MNHNS and CDR2 SASEGT. The CDR3 coding sequence is TGTGCCAGCAGTGAAGGACAGCTAAGGAACACTGAAGCTTTCTTT. This encodes CASSEGQLRNTEAFF.

The gene calls are TRBV5-6 and TRBJ1-5, with D perhaps matching TRBD1 (5 bases). The germline gives CDR1 SGHDT, CDR2 YYEEEE. V lost 4 bases and J lost 0, with 14 bases in between. This CDR3 comprises 16 residues. This CDR3 reads CASSQGGRFSNQPQHF. DNA for the CDR3: TGTGCCAGCAGCCAGGGAGGGAGGTTTAGCAATCAGCCCCAGCATTTT.